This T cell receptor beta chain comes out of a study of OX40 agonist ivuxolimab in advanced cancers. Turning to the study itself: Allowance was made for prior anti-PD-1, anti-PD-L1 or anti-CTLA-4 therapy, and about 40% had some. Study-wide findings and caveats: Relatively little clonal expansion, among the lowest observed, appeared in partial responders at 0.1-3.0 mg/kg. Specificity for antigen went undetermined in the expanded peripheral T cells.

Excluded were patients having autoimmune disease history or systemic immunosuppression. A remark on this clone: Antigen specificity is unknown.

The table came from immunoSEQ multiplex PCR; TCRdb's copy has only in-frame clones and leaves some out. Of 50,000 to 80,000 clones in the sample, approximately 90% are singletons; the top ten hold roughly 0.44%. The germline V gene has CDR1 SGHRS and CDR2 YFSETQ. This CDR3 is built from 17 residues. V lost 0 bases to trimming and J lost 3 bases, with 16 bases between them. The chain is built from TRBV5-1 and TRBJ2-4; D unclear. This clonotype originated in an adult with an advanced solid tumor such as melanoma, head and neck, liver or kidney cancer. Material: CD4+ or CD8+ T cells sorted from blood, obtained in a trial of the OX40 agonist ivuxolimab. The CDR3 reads CASSLVLGKTDKNIQYF. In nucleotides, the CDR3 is TGCGCCAGCAGCTTGGTGTTGGGGAAGACGGACAAAAACATTCAGTACTTC.